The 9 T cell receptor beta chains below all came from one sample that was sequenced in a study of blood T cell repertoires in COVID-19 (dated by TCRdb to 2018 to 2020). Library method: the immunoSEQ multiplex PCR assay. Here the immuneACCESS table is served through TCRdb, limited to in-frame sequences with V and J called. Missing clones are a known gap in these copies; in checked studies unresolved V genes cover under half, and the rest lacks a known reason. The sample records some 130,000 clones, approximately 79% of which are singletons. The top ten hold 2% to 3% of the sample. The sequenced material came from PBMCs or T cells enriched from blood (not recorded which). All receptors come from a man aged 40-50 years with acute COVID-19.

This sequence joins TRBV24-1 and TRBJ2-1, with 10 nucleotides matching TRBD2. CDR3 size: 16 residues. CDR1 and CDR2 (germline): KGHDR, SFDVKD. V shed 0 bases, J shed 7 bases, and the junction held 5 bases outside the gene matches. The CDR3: CATSDLLAGENNEQFF. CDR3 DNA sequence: TGTGCCACCAGTGATTTGCTAGCGGGAGAGAATAATGAGCAGTTCTTC.

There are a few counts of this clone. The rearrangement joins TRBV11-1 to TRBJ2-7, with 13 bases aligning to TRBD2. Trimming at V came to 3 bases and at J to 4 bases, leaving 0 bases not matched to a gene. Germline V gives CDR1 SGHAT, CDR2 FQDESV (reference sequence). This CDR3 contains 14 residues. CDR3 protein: CASSLGLAGYEQYF. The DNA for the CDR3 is TGTGCCAGCAGCTTGGGACTAGCGGGATACGAGCAGTACTTC.

CDR3 nucleotides: TGCGCCAGCAGCTTGGCGTTAGCGGGACCCTACAATGAGCAGTTCTTC. Translated, it gives CASSLALAGPYNEQFF. The gene calls are TRBV5-1 and TRBJ2-1; the match to TRBD2 covers 8 bases. With V trimmed by 0 bases and J by 2 bases, 4 bases remained unmatched. CDR1 and CDR2 (germline): SGHRS, YFSETQ. The CDR3 has 16 amino acids.

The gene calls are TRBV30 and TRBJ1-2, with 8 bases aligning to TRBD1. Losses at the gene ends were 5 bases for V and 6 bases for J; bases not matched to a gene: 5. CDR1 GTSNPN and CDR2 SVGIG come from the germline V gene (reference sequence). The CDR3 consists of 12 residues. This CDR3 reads CAWDTGGDGYTF. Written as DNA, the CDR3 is TGTGCCTGGGATACAGGGGGAGATGGCTACACCTTC.

CDR3 bases: TGTGCCAGTAGTATAGATGGGACACTTAATCAGCCCCAGCATTTT. Translation: CASSIDGTLNQPQHF. This sequence joins TRBV19 and TRBJ1-5; TRBD1 is a possible D gene (6 bases). Trimming left V 0 bases short and J 4 bases short, with 10 bases between. CDR1 and CDR2 from the germline V gene are LNHDA and SQIVND (reference sequence). The CDR3 loop spans 15 amino acids.

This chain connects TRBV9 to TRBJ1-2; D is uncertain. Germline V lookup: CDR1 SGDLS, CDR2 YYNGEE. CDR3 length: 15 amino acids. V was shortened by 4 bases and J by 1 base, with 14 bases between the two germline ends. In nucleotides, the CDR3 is TGTGCCAGCAGCCCTAGCGCCGGGGATAACTATGGCTACACCTTC. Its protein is CASSPSAGDNYGYTF. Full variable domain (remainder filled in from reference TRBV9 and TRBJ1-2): DSGVTQTPKHLITATGQRVTLRCSPRSGDLSVYWYQQSLDQGLQFLIQYYNGEERAKGNILERFSAQQFPDLHSELNLSSLELGDSALYFCASSPSAGDNYGYTFGSGTRLTVV.

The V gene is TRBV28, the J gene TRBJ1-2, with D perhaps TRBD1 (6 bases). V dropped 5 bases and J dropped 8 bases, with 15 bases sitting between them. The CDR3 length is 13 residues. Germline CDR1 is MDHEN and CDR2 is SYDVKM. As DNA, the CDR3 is TGTGCCAGCAGTCTGGGGGGGGCGGGGGGCTACACCTTC. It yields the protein CASSLGGAGGYTF.

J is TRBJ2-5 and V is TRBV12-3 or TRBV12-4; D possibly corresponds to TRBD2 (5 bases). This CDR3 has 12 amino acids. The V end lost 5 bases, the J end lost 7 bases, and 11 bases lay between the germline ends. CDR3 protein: CASSDPRGTQYF. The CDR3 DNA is TGTGCCAGCAGTGACCCACGGGGGACCCAGTACTTC.

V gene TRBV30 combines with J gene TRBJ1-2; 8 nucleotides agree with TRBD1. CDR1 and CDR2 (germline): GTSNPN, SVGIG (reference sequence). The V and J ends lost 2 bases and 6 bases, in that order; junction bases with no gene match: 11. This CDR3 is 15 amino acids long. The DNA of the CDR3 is TGTGCCTGGAGTTCCGGTCGGACAGGGAGCCATGGCTACACCTTC. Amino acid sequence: CAWSSGRTGSHGYTF. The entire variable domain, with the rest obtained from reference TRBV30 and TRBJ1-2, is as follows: SQTIHQWPATLVQPVGSPLSLECTVEGTSNPNLYWYRQAAGRGLQLLFYSVGIGQISSEVPQNLSASRPQDRQFILSSKKLLLSDSGFYLCAWSSGRTGSHGYTFGSGTRLTVV.